This T cell receptor beta chain appears in the sequencing data of a study of Graves' ophthalmopathy and Graves' hyperthyroidism. As for the study in general: Untreated patients at initial diagnosis provided peripheral blood. Overall study results and limits: Between ophthalmopathy and stable hyperthyroidism, a 13-signature model drew a separation with around 88% sensitivity and less than 83% specificity. The majority of expanded thyroid clonotypes above 0.001 frequency also occurred in blood. As the model predicted ophthalmopathy progression, it achieved a sensitivity of around 71% and a specificity of approximately 72%.

CDR3 size: 17 residues. Germline CDR1 is SGHAT and CDR2 is FQNNGV. Unmatched junction bases numbered 14, after V lost 6 bases and J lost 3 bases. In this sample, this clonotype turned up once. Its antigen is still unknown. RNA transcripts provided the template for amplifying TCR beta CDR3 regions. A first-round RT-PCR used HTBI primers, followed by a second-round multiplex PCR. Each CDR3 protein is one row after TCRdb ran MiXCR on the multiplex PCR reads. The repertoire consists of roughly 700,000 distinct CDR3 sequences, with 40% occurring once and the leading ten covering 40% to 55%. This receptor was obtained from an adult man with Graves' ophthalmopathy. V usage is TRBV11-2 and J usage is TRBJ2-7; 10 nucleotides line up with TRBD2. The specimen was peripheral blood. The CDR3 loop reads CASSYLASGRLGYEQYF. CDR3 coding DNA: TGTGCCAGCAGTTACTTGGCTAGCGGGAGACTGGGCTACGAGCAGTACTTC.